The 7 T cell receptor beta chains below were found in one sample sequenced in a study of blood T cell repertoires in COVID-19. Profiling relied on immunoSEQ multiplex PCR, and the TCRdb table lists in-frame clones only, not all of them. Here the sample spans about 140,000 clones, approximately 80% being singletons. Material for sequencing was PBMCs or T cells enriched from blood (not recorded which). These receptors came from a man aged 70 or older who had been exposed to COVID-19.

V gene TRBV2 combines with J gene TRBJ2-4, with D uncertain. Germline V gives CDR1 SNHLY, CDR2 FYNNEI. The length of the CDR3 is 15 residues. V lost 9 bases, J lost 1 base, and 16 bases lay in between. In nucleotides, the CDR3 is TGTGCCAGTCGAACTACCGGGTCGGCCAAAAACATTCAGTACTTC. This gives the protein CASRTTGSAKNIQYF. The variable domain in full, with the rest retrieved from reference TRBV2 and TRBJ2-4, is EPEVTQTPSHQVTQMGQEVILRCVPISNHLYFYWYRQILGQKVEFLVSFYNNEISEKSEIFDDQFSVERPDGSNFTLKIRSTKLEDSAMYFCASRTTGSAKNIQYFGAGTRLSVL.

This chain connects TRBV9 to TRBJ2-1; 8 bases align to TRBD2. Germline V gene lookup returns CDR1 SGDLS and CDR2 YYNGEE. Unmatched junction bases numbered 7, after V lost 3 bases and J lost 2 bases. The CDR3 sequence is 16 residues long. DNA for the CDR3: TGTGCCAGCAGCGCCTATAGCGGGGCTACCTACAATGAGCAGTTCTTC. The encoded protein is CASSAYSGATYNEQFF.

This clone was detected many times. The rearrangement joins TRBV4-1 to TRBJ1-2; TRBD1 is a possible D gene (6 bases). Trimming took off 5 bases at V and 5 bases at J, with 21 bases between the two ends. CDR3 size: 16 residues. From germline, CDR1 is MGHRA and CDR2 YSYEKL. CDR3 bases: TGCGCCAGCAGCAACGAGAGGGGGGGCGATGGATATGGCTACACCTTC. It codes for CASSNERGGDGYGYTF.

The rearrangement links TRBV19 to TRBJ2-1, with D perhaps TRBD1 (6 bases). Germline V lookup: CDR1 LNHDA, CDR2 SQIVND (reference sequence). This CDR3 contains 13 residues. The V and J ends lost 9 bases and 6 bases respectively, with 15 bases between them. CDR3 region: CASLRTDTNEQFF. CDR3 nucleotides: TGTGCCAGCCTCCGGACAGATACCAATGAGCAGTTCTTC.

J is TRBJ2-3 and V is TRBV28; 15 bases align to TRBD2. The J segment lost 4 bases and the V segment lost 5 bases, leaving 13 bases of the junction unmatched. CDR1 and CDR2 from the germline V gene are MDHEN and SYDVKM. This CDR3 region has 19 residues. CDR3 sequence reads: CASSRTSGRANLKADTQYF. The CDR3 region has the DNA TGTGCCAGCAGTCGGACTAGCGGGAGGGCCAATTTGAAGGCAGATACGCAGTATTTT.

The V and J genes are TRBV5-1 and TRBJ1-1; TRBD1 is a possible D gene (6 bases). The length of the CDR3 is 15 residues. The germline V gene encodes CDR1 SGHRS and CDR2 YFSETQ. The germline V and J ends were trimmed by 0 bases and 5 bases, with 14 bases remaining between them. CDR3 region: CASSLVTGSGTEAFF. CDR3 DNA: TGCGCCAGCAGCTTGGTTACAGGGTCAGGGACTGAAGCTTTCTTT. The variable domain in full, with the rest retrieved from reference TRBV5-1 and TRBJ1-1, is KAGVTQTPRYLIKTRGQQVTLSCSPISGHRSVSWYQQTPGQGLQFLFEYFSETQRNKGNFPGRFSGRQFSNSRSEMNVSTLELGDSALYLCASSLVTGSGTEAFFGQGTRLTVV.

The V gene is TRBV7-3, the J gene TRBJ1-1, with 7 bases aligning to TRBD1. Germline CDR1 is SGHTA and CDR2 is FQGTGA. The CDR3 has 14 residues. V trimming: 2 bases; J trimming: 4 bases; junction bases outside the gene matches: 4. The CDR3 nucleotides read TGTGCCAGCAGCTTAGAGGGGGCGTCCACTGAAGCTTTCTTT. Its translation: CASSLEGASTEAFF. The variable domain in full, completed from reference TRBV7-3 and TRBJ1-1, reads GAGVSQTPSNKVTEKGKYVELRCDPISGHTALYWYRQSLGQGPEFLIYFQGTGAADDSGLPNDRFFAVRPEGSVSTLKIQRTERGDSAVYLCASSLEGASTEAFFGQGTRLTVV.